Each of the 13 T cell receptor beta chains below was sequenced from the same sample in a study of T-cell reconstitution after alpha-beta-depleted transplantation in children. This sample's TCRbeta library carried unique molecular identifier barcodes. MiXCR, applied by TCRdb to the PCR reads, yields one record per CDR3 protein. In the table there are around 80,000 distinct CDR3 sequences, around 18% of which are singletons. This specimen was PBMCs, mostly from graft donor cells, taken 360 days after TCRalphabeta/CD19-depleted stem cell transplant. These receptors were collected from a male patient aged 2 to 9 who had a stem cell transplant for acute lymphoblastic leukemia, so the T cells may come from the graft donor.

This clonotype was counted only a few times. The CDR3 DNA is TGTGCCAGCAGTTACACCGGTGAGGGGTCCAAAAACATTCAGTACTTC. Protein product: CASSYTGEGSKNIQYF. This rearrangement joins TRBV6-5 to TRBJ2-4; D possibly matches TRBD1 or TRBD2 (5 bases each). Germline values: CDR1 MNHEY, CDR2 SVGAGI. The V end lost 2 bases, the J end lost 2 bases, and 13 bases lay between the germline ends. CDR3 length: 16 residues.

The chain couples TRBV5-8 to TRBJ2-4, with D unclear. CDR1 is SGHTS, CDR2 YDEGEE, per germline. V lost 1 base to trimming and J lost 0 bases, with 5 bases between them. CDR3 length: 14 amino acids. The CDR3 sequence is CASSLLLAKNIQYF. The DNA for the CDR3 is TGTGCCAGCAGCTTGCTACTAGCCAAAAACATTCAGTACTTC.

This clonotype is termed medium-sized. This CDR3 is CASSSSGSGNEQFF. In nucleotides, the CDR3 is TGTGCCAGCAGCTCTAGCGGGTCAGGCAATGAGCAGTTCTTC. The rearrangement uses TRBV7-9 and TRBJ2-1, with 8 bases aligning to TRBD2. V shed 4 bases and J 6 bases; nucleotides not matched to a gene: 5. Looked up from germline, CDR1 is SEHNR and CDR2 is FQNEAQ (reference sequence). This CDR3 has 14 residues. The whole variable domain, remainder taken from reference TRBV7-9 and TRBJ2-1, is DTGVSQNPRHKITKRGQNVTFRCDPISEHNRLYWYRQTLGQGPEFLTYFQNEAQLEKSRLLSDRFSAERPKGSFSTLEIQRTEQGDSAMYLCASSSSGSGNEQFFGPGTRLTVL.

This clonotype was detected only a few times. This chain uses TRBV11-3 with TRBJ2-1; 7 nucleotides align to TRBD2. V gave up 4 bases and J gave up 10 bases; unmatched junction bases: 7. Germline CDR1 and CDR2: SGHNT and YENEEA. The CDR3 runs 13 residues. This CDR3 reads CASSSRLAREQFF. The CDR3 nucleotides are TGTGCCAGCAGCTCCCGACTAGCAAGGGAGCAGTTCTTC. Drawing the rest from reference TRBV11-3 and TRBJ2-1, the complete variable domain is EAGVVQSPRYKIIEKKQPVAFWCNPISGHNTLYWYLQNLGQGPELLIRYENEEAVDDSQLPKDRFSAERLKGVDSTLKIQPAELGDSAVYLCASSSRLAREQFFGPGTRLTVL.

J is TRBJ2-5 and V is TRBV20-1, with a possible D match to TRBD1 (5 bases). The germline CDR1 and CDR2 sequences are DFQATT and SNEGSKA (reference sequence). CDR3 length: 14 amino acids. Trimming stripped 2 bases from V and 5 bases from J, with 15 bases between. The CDR3 nucleotides are TGCAGTGCTAGAAGGACAAGGACCTCGGAGACCCAGTACTTC. It encodes CSARRTRTSETQYF.

The rearrangement joins TRBV7-9 to TRBJ2-3; no definite D call. Germline CDR1 SEHNR, CDR2 FQNEAQ (reference sequence). The V gene lost 0 bases and the J gene lost 2 bases, with 6 bases spanning the gap. The CDR3 runs 14 residues. The CDR3 DNA reads as TGTGCCAGCAGCTTAGCCATTCTCACAGATACGCAGTATTTT. It translates to CASSLAILTDTQYF.

The V gene is TRBV12-3 or TRBV12-4, the J gene TRBJ1-2; D is possibly TRBD1 (5 bases). Between the trimmed V and J ends, which lost 6 bases and 2 bases, there was a span of 10 bases. This CDR3 contains 13 residues. The CDR3 sequence is CASSPQVNYGYTF. Written as DNA, the CDR3 is TGTGCCAGCAGCCCACAGGTCAACTATGGCTACACCTTC.

This rearrangement joins TRBV5-1 to TRBJ2-7, with TRBD1 identical over 9 bases. The CDR3 length is 15 residues. Germline V gene sequence: CDR1 SGHRS, CDR2 YFSETQ. V gave up 4 bases and J gave up 4 bases; unmatched junction bases: 9. The CDR3 sequence is CASSVQTGGGYEQYF. The CDR3 nucleotides are TGCGCCAGCAGCGTCCAGACAGGGGGTGGGTACGAGCAGTACTTC. Full variable domain (missing parts from reference TRBV5-1 and TRBJ2-7): KAGVTQTPRYLIKTRGQQVTLSCSPISGHRSVSWYQQTPGQGLQFLFEYFSETQRNKGNFPGRFSGRQFSNSRSEMNVSTLELGDSALYLCASSVQTGGGYEQYFGPGTRLTVT.

This clonotype was seen more than once but under ten times. The genes are TRBV29-1 and TRBJ2-1; 11 bases map to TRBD2. Germline V gene data show CDR1 as SQVTM and CDR2 as ANQGSEA. V was pared by 3 bases and J by 3 bases, with 13 bases of the junction left unmatched. This CDR3 contains 18 residues. The CDR3, as DNA: TGCAGCGTTGAGGGGACTAGCGGCCCGGTGGCCCTCTACAATGAGCAGTTCTTC. Protein product: CSVEGTSGPVALYNEQFF.

This clonotype was counted between two and nine times. J is TRBJ2-7 and V is TRBV7-9; D unresolved. With 4 bases removed from V and 4 bases from J, the gap between germline ends came to 5 bases. The CDR3 spans 11 residues. CDR1 and CDR2 (germline): SEHNR, FQNEAQ (reference sequence). The CDR3 DNA sequence: TGTGCCAGCAGCTCCAATTACGAGCAGTACTTC. Its translation: CASSSNYEQYF.

This clonotype was detected a few times. The chain is built from TRBV5-5 and TRBJ1-1; the D is unclear. V was trimmed by 4 bases and J by 1 base, leaving 17 bases between them. Germline CDR1 and CDR2: SGHKS and YYEKEE (reference sequence). The length of the CDR3 is 16 residues. CDR3 coding DNA: TGTGCCAGCAGCGCATTCAGGATTTTACCGAACACTGAAGCTTTCTTT. Translating gives CASSAFRILPNTEAFF.

The chain links TRBV15 to TRBJ2-5; possibly TRBD2 for D (6 bases). The CDR3 spans 16 residues. Trimming left V 2 bases short and J 5 bases short, with 18 bases between. Germline CDR1 LNHNV, CDR2 YYDKDF (reference sequence). The CDR3 loop reads CATSRLGPGEGETQYF. The CDR3 DNA sequence: TGTGCCACCAGCAGATTGGGCCCGGGAGAGGGGGAGACCCAGTACTTC.

The CDR3, as DNA: TGTGCCAGCAGCCTTCGGGGCAATGAGCAGTTCTTC. This codes for CASSLRGNEQFF. The chain carries TRBV7-9 and TRBJ2-1, with TRBD2 as a possible D gene (5 bases). CDR3 size: 12 residues. CDR1 and CDR2 from the germline V gene are SEHNR and FQNEAQ (reference sequence). The ends were cut back, 5 bases at V and 6 bases at J, with 8 bases in the middle.